These T cell receptor beta chains were read from a single sample in a study of T cells in tumors after PD-1 blockade. Using immunoSEQ multiplex PCR, the repertoire was profiled, and TCRdb retains in-frame clones only, with some absent. The data show roughly 13,000 clones, 55% to 75% seen once. Sequencing was performed on tumor tissue, taken after anti-PD-1 treatment. The receptors were gathered from a human donor with cutaneous squamous cell carcinoma. The CDR3 runs from the conserved cysteine through the conserved F or W. D genes are given only for firm matches. Not all rows give a size; the values are once, few, many and, for expanded clones, a class.

CASGSGRDSGYEQYF,TGTGCCAGTGGGTCGGGACGGGATAGCGGCTACGAGCAGTACTTC,-,once,TRBJ2-7,15,TRBV19
CASSLGAGVNEQYF,TGTGCCAGCAGCTTGGGGGCAGGGGTAAACGAGCAGTACTTC,-,few,TRBJ2-7,14,TRBV5-6
CASRGGNGEKLFF,TGCGCCAGCAGAGGCGGAAACGGGGAAAAACTGTTTTTT,-,few,TRBJ1-4,13,TRBV5-1
CSVKVSAGDEQFF,TGCAGCGTTAAAGTCTCCGCCGGCGATGAGCAGTTCTTC,-,-,TRBJ2-1,13,TRBV29-1
CASSPRTGNEAFF,TGTGCCAGCAGTCCAAGGACAGGAAATGAAGCTTTCTTT,TRBD1,-,TRBJ1-1,13,TRBV28
CASSRPSGGAYNEQFF,TGTGCCAGCAGTCGACCTAGCGGGGGGGCGTACAATGAGCAGTTCTTC,TRBD2,-,TRBJ2-1,16,TRBV6-6
CASSQEAGLTNYGYTF,TGCGCCAGCAGCCAAGAAGCGGGACTGACTAACTATGGCTACACCTTC,-,-,TRBJ1-2,16,TRBV4-1
CASSVAQGSSPLHF,TGTGCCAGCAGCGTAGCACAGGGGAGTTCACCCCTCCACTTT,TRBD1,once,TRBJ1-6,14,TRBV9
CASSLVEGGPSEQFF,TGCGCCAGCAGCTTGGTCGAGGGAGGGCCGAGTGAGCAGTTCTTC,TRBD2,-,TRBJ2-1,15,TRBV5-1
CASSTLAGPSTDTQYF,TGTGCCAGCAGCACCCTAGCGGGGCCTAGCACAGATACGCAGTATTTT,TRBD2,-,TRBJ2-3,16,TRBV7-6
CASSKDTPSGESSYEQYF,TGTGCCAGCAGCAAGGATACGCCTAGCGGGGAAAGCTCCTACGAGCAGTACTTC,-,-,TRBJ2-7,18,TRBV21-1
CASSLGPNTEAFF,TGTGCCAGCAGTCTGGGACCCAACACTGAAGCTTTCTTT,-,-,TRBJ1-1,13,TRBV6-5
CASSYYDRTAPYNEQFF,TGTGCCAGCAGTTACTATGACAGGACAGCCCCCTACAATGAGCAGTTCTTC,-,once,TRBJ2-1,17,TRBV6-2/TRBV6-3
CASSLGLGRGVTQYF,TGTGCCAGCAGCTTAGGCCTCGGGAGAGGGGTTACGCAGTATTTT,-,-,TRBJ2-3,15,TRBV11-3
CASSQGEIQGVRETQYF,TGCGCCAGCAGCCAAGGGGAAATACAGGGGGTCCGAGAGACCCAGTACTTC,TRBD1,medium-sized,TRBJ2-5,17,TRBV4-1
CSASRGATYGYTF,TGCAGTGCTAGTCGGGGGGCTACCTATGGCTACACCTTC,-,-,TRBJ1-2,13,TRBV20-1
CASSLSGQGLYQYF,TGTGCCAGCTCGCTCTCTGGACAGGGACTATACCAGTACTTC,-,-,TRBJ2-7,14,TRBV18
CASSLSTSGGGNEQFF,TGCGCCAGCAGCTTGTCGACTAGCGGTGGGGGCAATGAGCAGTTCTTC,TRBD2,-,TRBJ2-1,16,TRBV5-1
CATSRVQGGRNNEQFF,TGTGCCACCAGCAGAGTTCAGGGCGGGAGGAACAATGAGCAGTTCTTC,TRBD2,-,TRBJ2-1,16,TRBV15
CASSPPDNIDYEQYF,TGTGCCAGCTCACCGCCTGATAACATCGATTACGAGCAGTACTTC,-,-,TRBJ2-7,15,TRBV18
CASSQPRGVDEKLFF,TGCGCCAGCAGCCAACCCCGTGGTGTTGATGAAAAACTGTTTTTT,-,-,TRBJ1-4,15,TRBV4-1
CASSNKGQGLSYEQYF,TGTGCCAGCAGCAATAAGGGACAGGGTTTATCCTACGAGCAGTACTTC,TRBD1,once,TRBJ2-7,16,TRBV5-4
CASSLGTGDGYTF,TGTGCCAGCAGCTTAGGGACTGGCGATGGCTACACCTTC,-,-,TRBJ1-2,13,TRBV7-8
CASSANPNTWELFF,TGTGCCAGCAGCGCTAACCCGAACACCTGGGAGCTGTTTTTT,-,-,TRBJ2-2,14,TRBV7-9
CASGYPGGVEYF,TGTGCTAGTGGTTACCCAGGGGGCGTTGAGTACTTC,TRBD1,-,TRBJ2-7,12,TRBV12-5
CASSRGLLTEETQYF,TGTGCCAGCAGCAGGGGGCTTTTAACAGAGGAGACCCAGTACTTC,TRBD1,-,TRBJ2-5,15,TRBV3-1/TRBV3-2
CASSLSRETQYF,TGTGCCAGCAGCCTCAGCAGGGAGACCCAGTACTTC,-,-,TRBJ2-5,12,TRBV12-3/TRBV12-4
CSARTQGNTEAFF,TGCAGCGCACGGACACAAGGAAACACTGAAGCTTTCTTT,-,-,TRBJ1-1,13,TRBV29-1
CASSFDRSDTEAFF,TGTGCCAGCAGCTTTGACAGGAGCGACACTGAAGCTTTCTTT,-,-,TRBJ1-1,14,TRBV5-4
CATGTGGRGQPQHF,TGTGCCACCGGGACAGGGGGAAGGGGTCAGCCCCAGCATTTT,TRBD1,medium-sized,TRBJ1-5,14,TRBV15
CASSTQDTEAFF,TGTGCCAGCAGTACGCAGGACACTGAAGCTTTCTTT,-,-,TRBJ1-1,12,TRBV28
CASSLALGQTDEQYF,TGCGCCAGCAGCTTGGCCTTGGGACAGACCGACGAGCAGTACTTC,TRBD1,-,TRBJ2-7,15,TRBV5-1
CASSISRGTLGSPLHF,TGTGCCAGTAGTATTTCCAGGGGGACCCTTGGTTCACCCCTCCACTTT,TRBD1,-,TRBJ1-6,16,TRBV19
CASSLIGEQFF,TGTGCCAGCAGTTTAATCGGGGAGCAGTTCTTC,-,-,TRBJ2-1,11,TRBV12-3/TRBV12-4
CASSRTPNEKLFF,TGTGCCAGTAGTCGGACACCTAATGAAAAACTGTTTTTT,-,medium-sized,TRBJ1-4,13,TRBV19
CASSSPRVRLAGGEQFF,TGTGCCAGCAGCTCGCCGAGGGTGAGACTAGCGGGAGGCGAGCAGTTCTTC,TRBD2,-,TRBJ2-1,17,TRBV5-8
CASSSLRGGSSYEQYF,TGTGCCAGCAGCTCGCTCAGGGGGGGGAGCTCCTACGAGCAGTACTTC,-,-,TRBJ2-7,16,TRBV5-4